This T cell receptor (beta chain) was sequenced during a study of blood T cell repertoires in COVID-19. As originally analysed: Nucleated cell number was recorded as an estimate derived from reference gene primer amplification. Profiled with immunoSEQ multiplex PCR; TCRdb holds only in-frame clones, not every one. V, J and clone size derive from that table, while D and trimming were established from the DNA sequence. The table lists approximately 61,000 clones, 60% to 80% of them singletons. Unmatched junction bases numbered 10, after V lost 3 bases and J lost 4 bases. The CDR3 runs to 15 residues. The germline V gene has CDR1 DFQATT and CDR2 SNEGSKA (reference sequence).

The sequenced sample was peripheral blood. The rearrangement links TRBV20-1 to TRBJ1-2; 8 nucleotides align to TRBD1. This TCR was recovered from a man older than 75 with active or convalescent COVID-19. CDR3: CSASGWAGGSYGYTF. The CDR3 DNA sequence: TGCAGTGCTAGTGGGTGGGCAGGGGGCAGCTATGGCTACACCTTC.